The 15 T cell receptor beta chains presented below share a single source sample, sequenced in a study of human T cells and chemical hapten exposure. Stated time point: pre-sensitization, week 0. Treatment defined: therapeutic diphenylcyclopropenone sensitization with weekly scalp DPC. TCRdb re-called the RACE reads with MiXCR, one entry per CDR3 protein. The data hold 300,000 to 400,000 distinct CDR3 sequences, with 4% to 6% observed a single time. The starting material was whole blood, obtained in connection with sensitization to the hapten diphenylcyclopropenone (DPC). The receptors come from a woman between 50 and 59 years old with alopecia areata. Some clones in this sample may be carry-over from other donors' samples.

The CDR3 region is CASTPEGGRGNQPQHF. The CDR3, as DNA: TGTGCCAGCACGCCGGAGGGGGGCCGGGGCAATCAGCCCCAGCATTTT. V and J are TRBV6-4 and TRBJ1-5; tentatively, D is TRBD1 (6 bases). From germline, CDR1 is MRHNA and CDR2 SNTAGT. V lost 7 bases to trimming and J lost 2 bases, with 18 bases between them. CDR3 length: 16 residues.

This clonotype was recorded many times. This chain joins TRBV2 and TRBJ2-1; 8 nucleotides agree with TRBD2. This CDR3 comprises 15 residues. The ends lost 8 bases at V and 9 bases at J; junction bases unmatched: 15. Germline CDR1 SNHLY, CDR2 FYNNEI. CDR3 nucleotides: TGTGCCAGCGCCCTGGAGGGACTAGAAGTACGTGAGCAGTTCTTC. As protein: CASALEGLEVREQFF.

This clonotype was found a few times. This CDR3 reads CATSDTHSMDTQYF. CDR3 DNA: TGTGCCACCAGTGATACCCATTCTATGGATACGCAGTATTTT. The chain is built from TRBV24-1 and TRBJ2-3; D is uncertain. CDR1 is KGHDR and CDR2 is SFDVKD in the germline V gene. The CDR3 consists of 14 residues. The germline V and J ends were trimmed by 3 bases and 6 bases, with 12 bases remaining between them.

This clonotype was seen at least ten times. The rearrangement uses TRBV30 and TRBJ1-3, with D unclear. Between the trimmed V and J ends, which lost 0 bases and 0 bases, there was a span of 9 bases. Germline CDR1 is GTSNPN and CDR2 is SVGIG (reference sequence). There are 15 residues in the CDR3. DNA of the CDR3: TGTGCCTGGAGTGTCGGCACCCACTCTGGAAACACCATATATTTT. It yields the protein CAWSVGTHSGNTIYF.

This clonotype was counted many times. The chain has TRBV11-2 and TRBJ2-1; D ambiguous. Germline CDR1 reads SGHAT; CDR2 reads FQNNGV. The CDR3 spans 11 residues. The CDR3 is CGSAAYNEQFF. The CDR3 DNA reads as TGTGGAAGCGCGGCCTACAATGAGCAGTTCTTC.

This clonotype was counted many times. The chain employs TRBV15 and TRBJ2-6; D ambiguous. CDR3 length: 20 amino acids. CDR1 is LNHNV and CDR2 is YYDKDF in the germline V gene (reference sequence). V was pared by 1 base and J by 4 bases, with 23 bases between. CDR3 in amino acids: CATSRVGLGQWTSGANVLTF. CDR3 coding DNA: TGTGCCACCAGCAGAGTTGGGCTTGGTCAATGGACGTCAGGGGCCAACGTCCTGACTTTC.

Ten or more counts support this clonotype. The chain couples TRBV6-4 to TRBJ2-5, with a possible D match to TRBD2 (6 bases). The CDR3 sequence is 15 residues long. The V and J ends lost 0 bases and 5 bases respectively, with 13 bases between them. CDR1 and CDR2 (germline): MRHNA, SNTAGT. The CDR3 DNA sequence: TGTGCCAGCAGTGACTCGGAGGGATTCAGGGAGACCCAGTACTTC. It specifies CASSDSEGFRETQYF.

This clonotype was observed a handful of times. The CDR3: CAGGNSGRLWRTDTQYF. DNA for the CDR3: TGTGCCGGGGGGAATAGCGGGAGGTTGTGGCGCACAGATACGCAGTATTTT. The chain carries TRBV28 and TRBJ2-3, with TRBD2 matching over 10 bases. The CDR3 loop spans 17 amino acids. Per the germline V gene, CDR1 is MDHEN and CDR2 is SYDVKM. V lost 11 bases to trimming and J lost 1 base; unmatched junction nucleotides: 15.

The chain carries TRBV11-2 and TRBJ1-4, with TRBD1 as a possible D gene (5 bases). Trimming stripped 5 bases from V and 5 bases from J, with 12 bases between. This CDR3 comprises 14 residues. The germline CDR1 and CDR2 sequences are SGHAT and FQNNGV. The CDR3 here is CASSPPWGNEKLFF. Here the CDR3 DNA reads TGTGCCAGCAGCCCCCCGTGGGGGAATGAAAAACTGTTTTTT. The full variable domain, rest sourced from reference TRBV11-2 and TRBJ1-4, is EAGVAQSPRYKIIEKRQSVAFWCNPISGHATLYWYQQILGQGPKLLIQFQNNGVVDDSQLPKDRFSAERLKGVDSTLKIQPAKLEDSAVYLCASSPPWGNEKLFFGSGTQLSVL.

The sample holds many counts of this clonotype. The chain links TRBV12-5 to TRBJ1-5; D is unresolved. Germline V gene lookup returns CDR1 LGHNT and CDR2 FRNRAP. The CDR3 totals 14 residues. Trimming cost V 7 bases and J 5 bases, with 15 bases left between them. This CDR3 is CASAAREPHQPQHF. In DNA, the CDR3 is TGTGCTAGTGCGGCTAGGGAGCCCCATCAGCCCCAGCATTTT.

This clonotype was counted a few times. This chain links TRBV7-2 with TRBJ2-2; tentatively, D is TRBD1 or TRBD2 (5 bases each). Trimming cost V 7 bases and J 4 bases, with 19 bases left between them. Germline lookup yields CDR1 SGHTA and CDR2 FQGNSA. This CDR3 is built from 16 residues. The CDR3 nucleotides are TGTGCCAGCAACCCTTACACAGGACTGATCACCGGGGAGCTGTTTTTT. Residues: CASNPYTGLITGELFF.

There are many counts of this clonotype. The V gene is TRBV7-6, the J gene TRBJ2-2; D gene ambiguous. The germline gives CDR1 SGHVS, CDR2 FNYEAQ. The CDR3 sequence is 15 residues long. V lost 0 bases and J 0 bases, leaving 5 bases between the germline ends. CDR3 amino acids: CASSLAPANTGELFF. As DNA, the CDR3 is TGTGCCAGCAGCTTAGCGCCGGCGAACACCGGGGAGCTGTTTTTT.

This clonotype was counted a few times. The chain employs TRBV4-3 and TRBJ2-1, with D possibly TRBD2 on 6 matching bases. The length of the CDR3 is 17 residues. V was shortened by 0 bases and J by 0 bases, with 12 bases between the two germline ends. The germline gives CDR1 LGHNA, CDR2 YSLEER. The CDR3 DNA follows: TGCGCCAGCAGCCAAGAAAGCGGGTTGAGCTCCTACAATGAGCAGTTCTTC. Amino acids: CASSQESGLSSYNEQFF.

This clonotype has a handful of counts. The chain uses TRBV12-3 or TRBV12-4 and TRBJ2-3; TRBD1 might be the D (6 bases). The CDR3 is made up of 12 amino acids. Trimming took 6 bases from V and 9 from J, leaving 13 bases between them. The CDR3 sequence is CASSSGDGTQYF. CDR3 bases: TGTGCCAGCAGCTCAGGGGATGGCACGCAGTATTTT.

To note about this clonotype: A read error may be the cause here, since a much bigger clone is one base away. The rearrangement links TRBV5-5 to TRBJ2-5; D gene uncertain. This CDR3 is built from 16 residues. From germline, CDR1 is SGHKS and CDR2 YYEKEE (reference sequence). The CDR3 sequence: CASSPRSTAFQETRYF. The CDR3 nucleotides are TGTGCCAGCAGCCCGCGGTCAACGGCATTCCAAGAGACCCGGTACTTC.